What follows are 9 T cell receptor beta chains derived from one specimen sequenced in a study of cytotoxic CD8 clonotypes in ibrutinib-treated CLL. Sequencing used immunoSEQ multiplex PCR; TCRdb keeps in-frame clones, though not all of them. Among approximately 200,000 clones, about 72% were seen once, and the ten largest hold roughly 13%. The source was PBMCs, collected after 24 months of ibrutinib treatment. The source of these receptors is a human donor with chronic lymphocytic leukemia.

This clone has a handful of counts. V is TRBV7-9 and J is TRBJ1-2; D gene uncertain. From germline, CDR1 is SEHNR and CDR2 FQNEAQ (reference sequence). The CDR3 has 13 amino acids. V shed 0 bases and J shed 1 base, with 3 bases lying between them. The CDR3 spells CASSLADNYGYTF. The CDR3 DNA sequence: TGTGCCAGCAGCTTAGCGGATAACTATGGCTACACCTTC. Filled out from reference TRBV7-9 and TRBJ1-2, the complete variable domain reads DTGVSQNPRHKITKRGQNVTFRCDPISEHNRLYWYRQTLGQGPEFLTYFQNEAQLEKSRLLSDRFSAERPKGSFSTLEIQRTEQGDSAMYLCASSLADNYGYTFGSGTRLTVV.

The genes are TRBV5-7 and TRBJ1-2, with no clear D. TRBV5-7 is assigned to the ORF class and has an uncertain function. The CDR3 length is 13 residues. Trimming stripped 8 bases from V and 5 bases from J, with 16 bases between. CDR3 region: CASSPLTEYGYTF. The CDR3 DNA is TGTGCCAGTAGTCCTCTAACAGAGTATGGCTACACCTTC.

The chain links TRBV9 to TRBJ2-1; TRBD2 matches at 9 bases. V was clipped by 3 bases and J by 5 bases; unmatched bases: 12. The germline gives CDR1 SGDLS, CDR2 YYNGEE. This CDR3 is built from 17 residues. The CDR3 loop is CASSAGLREGQHNEQFF. CDR3 nucleotide sequence: TGTGCCAGCAGCGCGGGACTGCGGGAGGGGCAACACAATGAGCAGTTCTTC.

CDR3 DNA sequence: TGTGCCAGCAGCTTAGGTAGACTAGCGGGAGCAGATACGCAGTATTTT. It encodes CASSLGRLAGADTQYF. The chain employs TRBV7-8 and TRBJ2-3, with 12 bases lining up with TRBD2. V was clipped by 1 base and J by 4 bases; unmatched bases: 3. CDR1 and CDR2 from the germline V gene are SGHVS and FQNEAQ. This CDR3 has 16 amino acids.

The chain employs TRBV10-3 and TRBJ2-5; 7 bases match TRBD1. V shed 1 base, J shed 4 bases, and the junction held 3 bases outside the gene matches. Germline assignment: CDR1 ENHRY and CDR2 SYGVKD. This CDR3 has 14 amino acids. DNA for the CDR3: TGTGCCATCAGTGAGTGGGGGACAGTAGAGACCCAGTACTTC. It codes for CAISEWGTVETQYF.

The CDR3 DNA reads TGTGCCAGCTCACCGTGGGACAGTGGCACCGGGGAGCTGTTTTTT. This translates into CASSPWDSGTGELFF. This chain connects TRBV18 to TRBJ2-2, with TRBD1 matching 7 bases. V shed 3 bases and J 4 bases; nucleotides not matched to a gene: 5. CDR1 KGHSH and CDR2 LQKENI come from the germline V gene. This CDR3 region has 15 residues. The full variable domain, its missing parts supplied by reference TRBV18 and TRBJ2-2, is NAGVMQNPRHLVRRRGQEARLRCSPMKGHSHVYWYRQLPEEGLKFMVYLQKENIIDESGMPKERFSAEFPKEGPSILRIQQVVRGDSAAYFCASSPWDSGTGELFFGEGSRLTVL.

The rearrangement links TRBV5-8 to TRBJ1-5; a weak D match, TRBD1 (5 bases). The CDR3 is 15 residues long. Per germline, CDR1 SGHTS and CDR2 YDEGEE. The V end was cut by 2 bases, the J end by 3 bases, with 12 bases between. CDR3 protein: CASSFGQGDNQPQHF. For the CDR3, the DNA is TGTGCCAGCAGCTTTGGTCAGGGTGACAATCAGCCCCAGCATTTT.

This clone was seen only a few times. The chain has TRBV18 and TRBJ1-1; tentative D call: TRBD1 (5 bases). The germline gives CDR1 KGHSH, CDR2 LQKENI. There are 13 residues in the CDR3. V lost 4 bases and J lost 2, with 8 bases in between. The CDR3 region has the DNA TGTGCCAGCTCACTTGACAGAAACACTGAAGCTTTCTTT. Encoded protein: CASSLDRNTEAFF.

The chain links TRBV29-1 to TRBJ1-1; D call uncertain. The CDR3 loop spans 13 amino acids. Trimming removed 3 bases at V and 1 base at J, with 9 bases between. Germline V lookup: CDR1 SQVTM, CDR2 ANQGSEA. CDR3 in amino acids: CSVERAPNTEAFF. The CDR3 DNA reads TGCAGCGTTGAGAGGGCCCCGAACACTGAAGCTTTCTTT.